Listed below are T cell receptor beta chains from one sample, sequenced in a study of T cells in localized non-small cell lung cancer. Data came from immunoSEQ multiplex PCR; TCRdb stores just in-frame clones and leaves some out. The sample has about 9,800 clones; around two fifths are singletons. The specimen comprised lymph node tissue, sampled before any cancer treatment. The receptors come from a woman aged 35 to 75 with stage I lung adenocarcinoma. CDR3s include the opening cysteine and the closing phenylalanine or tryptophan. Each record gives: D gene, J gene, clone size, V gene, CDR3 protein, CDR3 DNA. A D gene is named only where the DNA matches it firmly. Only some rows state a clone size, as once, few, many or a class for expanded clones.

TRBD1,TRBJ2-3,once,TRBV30,CAWSWDRVGTQYF,TGTGCCTGGAGTTGGGACAGGGTCGGTACGCAGTATTTT
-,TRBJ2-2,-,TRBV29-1,CSVEDVQDGTGELFF,TGCAGCGTTGAAGACGTACAGGACGGCACCGGGGAGCTGTTTTTT
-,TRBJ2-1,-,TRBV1,CASSRSGTRGPNEQFF,TGCGCCAGCAGCCGATCCGGGACTAGGGGGCCCAATGAGCAGTTCTTC
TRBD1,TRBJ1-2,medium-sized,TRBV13,CASSLDGTGGRVYGYTF,TGTGCCAGCAGCTTAGATGGGACAGGGGGCCGCGTCTATGGCTACACCTTC
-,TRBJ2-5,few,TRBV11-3,CASSLGSRRQETQYF,TGTGCCAGCAGCTTAGGCTCAAGGCGACAAGAGACCCAGTACTTC
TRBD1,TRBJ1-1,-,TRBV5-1,CASSTGQGGVNTEAFF,TGCGCCAGCAGCACAGGACAGGGCGGTGTCAACACTGAAGCTTTCTTT
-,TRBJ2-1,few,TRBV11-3,CASSRGTSSYNEQFF,TGTGCCAGCAGTCGCGGGACGAGCTCCTACAATGAGCAGTTCTTC
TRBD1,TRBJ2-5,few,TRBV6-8,CASRHRGRETQYF,TGTGCCAGCAGGCACAGGGGGCGGGAGACCCAGTACTTC
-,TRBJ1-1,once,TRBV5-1,CASSSMFGDTEAFF,TGCGCCAGCAGCTCCATGTTCGGGGACACTGAAGCTTTCTTT
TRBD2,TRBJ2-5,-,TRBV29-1,CSVVLSGGIQETQYF,TGCAGCGTTGTTCTCAGCGGGGGGATTCAAGAGACCCAGTACTTC
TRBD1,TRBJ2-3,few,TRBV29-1,CSVERPGGLDTQYF,TGCAGCGTTGAAAGGCCAGGGGGCTTGGATACGCAGTATTTT
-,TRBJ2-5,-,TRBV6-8,CASTKPPQETQYF,TGTGCCAGCACTAAACCCCCCCAAGAGACCCAGTACTTC
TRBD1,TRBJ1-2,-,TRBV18,CASSPPTGQGGGYTF,TGTGCCAGCTCACCACCGACGGGACAGGGTGGCGGCTACACCTTC
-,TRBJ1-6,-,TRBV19,CASSIKAGGSPLHF,TGTGCCAGTAGTATAAAGGCCGGGGGTTCACCCCTCCACTTT
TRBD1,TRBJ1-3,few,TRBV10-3,CAIRRQGPSGNTIYF,TGTGCCATCAGGCGACAGGGACCCTCTGGAAACACCATATATTTT
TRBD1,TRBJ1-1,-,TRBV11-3,CASGRAGGNTEAFF,TGTGCCAGCGGGAGAGCAGGGGGAAACACTGAAGCTTTCTTT
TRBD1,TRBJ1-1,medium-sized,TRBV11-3,CASSFGNRGAEAFF,TGTGCCAGCAGCTTTGGGAACAGGGGTGCTGAAGCTTTCTTT
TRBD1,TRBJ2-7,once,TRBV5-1,CASRTGDRSDSYEQYF,TGCGCCAGCAGGACTGGGGACAGAAGTGACTCCTACGAGCAGTACTTC
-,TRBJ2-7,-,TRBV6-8,CASTTGRFGDEQYF,TGTGCCAGCACCACCGGCCGATTTGGCGACGAGCAGTACTTC
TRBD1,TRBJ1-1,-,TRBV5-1,CASSSTGGWTEAFF,TGCGCCAGCAGCTCGACAGGGGGCTGGACTGAAGCTTTCTTT
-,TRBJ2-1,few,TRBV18,CASSLPRTLSSYNEQFF,TGTGCCAGCTCACTTCCTCGAACCCTCAGCTCCTACAATGAGCAGTTCTTC
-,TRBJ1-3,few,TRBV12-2,CASTPRGTGGNTIYF,TGTGCTAGCACCCCGAGGGGCACAGGTGGAAACACCATATATTTT
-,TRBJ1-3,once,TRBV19,CASSLDGNSGNTIYF,TGTGCCAGTAGCCTAGACGGTAACTCTGGAAACACCATATATTTT
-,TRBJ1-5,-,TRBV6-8,CASSYARQTDHSNQPQHF,TGTGCCAGCAGTTACGCGAGACAGACTGACCATAGCAATCAGCCCCAGCATTTT
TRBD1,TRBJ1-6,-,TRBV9,CASSFRTGIGSPLHF,TGTGCCAGCAGTTTTAGGACAGGGATCGGCTCACCCCTCCACTTT
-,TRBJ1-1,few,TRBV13,CASSPPFDSAEAFF,TGTGCCAGCAGTCCCCCATTTGACAGCGCTGAAGCTTTCTTT
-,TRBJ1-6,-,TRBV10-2,CASSAEVRDSPLHF,TGCGCCAGCAGTGCCGAGGTTAGGGATTCACCCCTCCACTTT
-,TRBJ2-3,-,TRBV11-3,CASSPGLRITDTQYF,TGTGCCAGCAGCCCGGGACTTAGAATCACAGATACGCAGTATTTT
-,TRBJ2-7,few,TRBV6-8,CASMGRGAYEQYF,TGTGCCAGCATGGGCAGGGGGGCCTACGAGCAGTACTTC
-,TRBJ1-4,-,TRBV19,CASSIDKRGRATNEKLFF,TGTGCCAGTAGTATTGACAAAAGGGGAAGAGCAACTAATGAAAAACTGTTTTTT
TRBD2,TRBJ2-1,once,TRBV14,CASSPLGLANEQFF,TGTGCCAGCAGCCCCCTAGGACTAGCCAATGAGCAGTTCTTC
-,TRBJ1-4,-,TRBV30,CAWSHVVQGGEKLFF,TGTGCCTGGAGCCACGTTGTACAGGGAGGTGAAAAACTGTTTTTT
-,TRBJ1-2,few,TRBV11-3,CVSSRGQVAYGYTF,TGTGTCAGCAGCCGGGGTCAGGTTGCCTATGGCTACACCTTC
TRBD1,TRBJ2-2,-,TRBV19,CASSIGTGVTGELFF,TGTGCCAGTAGTATTGGGACAGGGGTCACCGGGGAGCTGTTTTTT
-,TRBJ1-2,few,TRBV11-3,CASSSGPANYGYTF,TGTGCCAGCAGCTCCGGGCCTGCTAACTATGGCTACACCTTC
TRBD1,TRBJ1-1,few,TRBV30,CAWSSTGRTEAFF,TGTGCCTGGAGTTCGACAGGGCGGACTGAAGCTTTCTTT
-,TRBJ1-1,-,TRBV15,CAITPGAMNTEAFF,TGTGCCATCACGCCCGGTGCCATGAACACTGAAGCTTTCTTT
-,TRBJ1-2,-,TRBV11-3,CASSSLFTRDGYTF,TGTGCCAGCAGCAGCCTCTTTACCCGGGATGGCTACACCTTC
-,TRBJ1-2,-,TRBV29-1,CSVEQGTIKGSYGYTF,TGCAGCGTTGAGCAGGGCACGATCAAGGGCTCCTATGGCTACACCTTC
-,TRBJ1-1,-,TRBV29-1,CSVEDRANTEAFF,TGCAGCGTTGAAGATCGGGCAAACACTGAAGCTTTCTTT
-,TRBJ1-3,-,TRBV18,CASSQDGQSFSGNTIYF,TGTGCCAGCTCACAAGACGGACAGTCCTTCTCTGGAAACACCATATATTTT
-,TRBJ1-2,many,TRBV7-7,CASSPGVSAGGYTF,TGTGCCAGCAGCCCGGGGGTCTCGGCGGGCGGCTACACCTTC
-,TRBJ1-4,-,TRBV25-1,CASSEQRKTNEKLFF,TGTGCCAGCAGTGAACAAAGAAAGACTAATGAAAAACTGTTTTTT
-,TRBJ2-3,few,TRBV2,CASSPLSDTQYF,TGTGCCAGCAGCCCTCTTTCAGATACGCAGTATTTT
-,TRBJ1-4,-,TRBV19,CASSSTTATNEKLFF,TGTGCCAGTAGTAGTACTACTGCAACTAATGAAAAACTGTTTTTT
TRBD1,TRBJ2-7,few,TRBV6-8,CATTPRQGPVYEQYF,TGTGCCACCACCCCCCGACAGGGACCTGTGTACGAGCAGTACTTC
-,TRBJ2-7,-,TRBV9,CASSGDGYEQYF,TGTGCCAGCAGCGGGGACGGCTACGAGCAGTACTTC
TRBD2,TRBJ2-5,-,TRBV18,CASSPRGGETQYF,TGTGCCAGCTCACCACGGGGGGGAGAGACCCAGTACTTC
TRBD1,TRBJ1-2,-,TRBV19,CASSGQGANDNYGYTF,TGTGCCAGTAGTGGGCAGGGGGCGAATGATAACTATGGCTACACCTTC
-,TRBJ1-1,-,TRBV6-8,CASSYVGTRPEAFF,TGTGCCAGCAGTTACGTGGGTACGAGGCCTGAAGCTTTCTTT
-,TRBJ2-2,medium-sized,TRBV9,CASTIGIAGELFF,TGTGCCAGCACCATCGGGATCGCCGGGGAGCTGTTTTTT
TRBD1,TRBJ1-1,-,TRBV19,CASSIEMTGREAFF,TGTGCCAGTAGTATAGAGATGACAGGGCGTGAAGCTTTCTTT
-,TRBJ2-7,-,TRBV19,CASSIPRETYEQYF,TGTGCCAGTAGTATCCCCCGGGAGACCTACGAGCAGTACTTC
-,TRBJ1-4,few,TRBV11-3,CASSLGTANEKLFF,TGTGCCAGCAGCTTAGGGACAGCGAATGAAAAACTGTTTTTT
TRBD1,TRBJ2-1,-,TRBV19,CASRWGQGAGEQFF,TGTGCCAGTAGATGGGGACAGGGGGCAGGTGAGCAGTTCTTC
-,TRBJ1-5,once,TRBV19,CASSPGGVMTQPQHF,TGTGCCAGTTCCCCCGGAGGGGTTATGACTCAGCCCCAGCATTTT
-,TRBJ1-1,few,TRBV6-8,CASSGGQRLNTEAFF,TGTGCCAGCAGTGGAGGACAGCGATTGAACACTGAAGCTTTCTTT
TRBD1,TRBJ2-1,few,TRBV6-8,CASSYIPTGGSEQFF,TGTGCCAGCAGTTATATACCCACAGGGGGGAGTGAGCAGTTCTTC
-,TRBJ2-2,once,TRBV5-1,CASSPRGAPNTGELFF,TGCGCCAGCAGCCCCAGGGGGGCACCGAACACCGGGGAGCTGTTTTTT